Presented here are 26 T cell receptor beta chains from one specimen sequenced in a study of blood T cell repertoires in COVID-19 (TCRdb year 2020). The method was the immunoSEQ multiplex PCR assay. The immuneACCESS repertoire file appears here via TCRdb, limited to in-frame rearrangements. These files lack a portion of the clones; in checked studies, under half of the deficit traces to unresolved V genes, and the cause of the others is not known. The sample table contains a few hundred thousand clones; only one count was recorded for over 75% of them. Jointly, the top ten make up 6.8% of the sample. The sequencing input was peripheral blood. Receptors originate from a woman aged 25 to 39 with COVID-19, enrolled during active disease.

The CDR3 region is CASSGLTRDSSYGYTF. The CDR3 DNA sequence: TGTGCCAGCAGCGGTCTAACGAGGGACTCCTCCTATGGCTACACCTTC. This chain links TRBV9 with TRBJ1-2; D may be TRBD1 (5 bases). The CDR3 runs to 16 residues. V gave up 3 bases and J gave up 4 bases, with 19 bases separating them. CDR1 is SGDLS and CDR2 is YYNGEE in the germline V gene.

CDR3 sequence reads: CASSSPGERGRGEQFF. The DNA of the CDR3 is TGTGCCAGCAGTTCGCCTGGGGAAAGAGGAAGGGGTGAGCAGTTCTTC. The V call is TRBV28, the J call TRBJ2-1, with a tentative D call TRBD1 (5 bases). The CDR3 is 16 amino acids. Germline-derived CDR1 and CDR2 are MDHEN and SYDVKM. The ends were cut back, 4 bases at V and 9 bases at J, with 22 bases in the middle.

This clone occurred once. The chain combines TRBV30 with TRBJ2-3; 8 positions agree with TRBD2. Unmatched junction bases numbered 4, after V lost 8 bases and J lost 0 bases. The germline V gene has CDR1 GTSNPN and CDR2 SVGIG (reference sequence). This CDR3 has 13 amino acids. The DNA of the CDR3 is TGTGCCGGTAGCGGGACTAGCACAGATACGCAGTATTTT. It yields the protein CAGSGTSTDTQYF. Using reference TRBV30 and TRBJ2-3 for the parts outside the CDR3, the full variable domain is SQTIHQWPATLVQPVGSPLSLECTVEGTSNPNLYWYRQAAGRGLQLLFYSVGIGQISSEVPQNLSASRPQDRQFILSSKKLLLSDSGFYLCAGSGTSTDTQYFGPGTRLTVL.

The V call is TRBV12-3 or TRBV12-4, the J call TRBJ2-7; D not certain. Trimming left V 5 bases short and J 2 bases short, with 7 bases between. The CDR3 covers 12 residues. The CDR3 DNA is TGTGCCAGCAGTCCGGGTACCTACGAGCAGTACTTC. This gives the protein CASSPGTYEQYF.

The gene calls are TRBV9 and TRBJ2-7; weak D call: TRBD1 (5 bases). Germline assignment: CDR1 SGDLS and CDR2 YYNGEE. This CDR3 has 12 residues. Deletions cut 7 bases from V and 5 bases from J, with 13 bases between. The CDR3 reads CASGQGDHEQYF. CDR3 nucleotides: TGTGCCAGCGGGCAGGGTGACCACGAGCAGTACTTC. The variable domain in full, with the rest retrieved from reference TRBV9 and TRBJ2-7, is DSGVTQTPKHLITATGQRVTLRCSPRSGDLSVYWYQQSLDQGLQFLIQYYNGEERAKGNILERFSAQQFPDLHSELNLSSLELGDSALYFCASGQGDHEQYFGPGTRLTVT.

The chain has TRBV28 and TRBJ1-6, with D possibly matching TRBD1 (5 bases). V was trimmed by 2 bases and J by 3 bases, leaving 8 bases between them. The CDR3 has 15 residues. Germline V CDR1 and CDR2: MDHEN, SYDVKM. Here the CDR3 reads CASSLPGIYNSPLHF. CDR3 DNA: TGTGCCAGCAGTTTACCAGGGATCTATAATTCACCCCTCCACTTT.

V and J are TRBV7-2 and TRBJ1-2; the match to TRBD1 covers 7 bases. CDR1 SGHTA and CDR2 FQGNSA come from the germline V gene. Germline trimming cut 1 base from V and 7 bases from J; bases unmatched to any gene: 3. This CDR3 has 13 residues. In nucleotides, the CDR3 is TGTGCCAGCAGCTTAGGACAGGGCCCTGGCTACACCTTC. Encoded protein: CASSLGQGPGYTF.

The chain recombines TRBV19 with TRBJ2-1, with 7 bases that match TRBD1. V lost 6 bases, J lost 3 bases, and 2 bases stayed unmatched. The CDR3 has 13 residues. Germline V gives CDR1 LNHDA, CDR2 SQIVND (reference sequence). This CDR3 reads CASRGTDYNEQFF. The CDR3 DNA reads as TGTGCCAGTAGAGGGACAGACTACAATGAGCAGTTCTTC.

The V and J genes are TRBV4-2 and TRBJ2-3; 9 bases fit TRBD2. CDR3 length equals 16 residues. The V gene end was trimmed by 1 base and the J gene end by 4 bases; junction bases not matched to a gene: 6. Per germline, CDR1 LGHNA and CDR2 YNFKEQ. CDR3 loop: CASSQGELAGPDTQYF. CDR3 nucleotides: TGTGCCAGCAGCCAAGGGGAGCTAGCGGGACCAGATACGCAGTATTTT.

The chain carries TRBV30 and TRBJ1-3, with D possibly TRBD1 on 5 matching bases. V was trimmed by 0 bases and J by 1 base, leaving 13 bases between them. The CDR3 loop spans 16 amino acids. Germline V gives CDR1 GTSNPN, CDR2 SVGIG (reference sequence). The CDR3 here is CAWSVRGGISGNTIYF. The CDR3 bases are TGTGCCTGGAGTGTAAGGGGTGGAATTTCTGGAAACACCATATATTTT.

The chain uses TRBV5-3 and TRBJ2-1, with TRBD2 identical over 11 bases. TRBV5-3 is known as an ORF, though its function is uncertain. Trimming removed 4 bases from V and 5 bases from J; junction bases left unmatched: 8. This CDR3 has 16 amino acids. The CDR3, as DNA: TGTGCCAGAAGCGGCCCTAGCGGGAGGCCACACAATGAGCAGTTCTTC. Its translation: CARSGPSGRPHNEQFF.

The rearrangement links TRBV28 to TRBJ1-2, with D tentatively TRBD1 (5 bases). Looked up from germline, CDR1 is MDHEN and CDR2 is SYDVKM. The CDR3 sequence is 15 residues long. The V gene lost 3 bases and the J gene lost 4 bases, with 15 bases spanning the gap. The CDR3 reads CASSFRDRQFYGYTF. The CDR3 nucleotides read TGTGCCAGCAGTTTTCGCGACAGACAATTCTATGGCTACACCTTC.

The V call is TRBV18, the J call TRBJ2-7; D might be TRBD1 (6 bases). CDR1 is KGHSH, CDR2 LQKENI, per germline. The length of the CDR3 is 16 residues. V lost 5 bases to trimming and J lost 4 bases, with 21 bases between them. The CDR3 loop reads CASSTTTGNSWYEQYF. The DNA for the CDR3 is TGTGCCAGCTCAACTACCACAGGGAACTCCTGGTACGAGCAGTACTTC.

V usage is TRBV29-1 and J usage is TRBJ2-3; 7 bases are a match to TRBD2. The CDR3 consists of 13 residues. Germline CDR1 is SQVTM and CDR2 is ANQGSEA. The J segment lost 0 bases and the V segment lost 6 bases, leaving 3 bases of the junction unmatched. This chain's CDR3 is CSVTGRSTDTQYF. The CDR3 DNA follows: TGCAGCGTAACCGGGAGGAGCACAGATACGCAGTATTTT.

The chain has TRBV15 and TRBJ2-7; tentative D call: TRBD2 (6 bases). The CDR3 is 13 amino acids. Deletions cut 1 base from V and 3 bases from J, with 7 bases between. Looked up from germline, CDR1 is LNHNV and CDR2 is YYDKDF (reference sequence). Here the CDR3 DNA reads TGTGCCACCAGCAGAGGGGGGGACTACGAGCAGTACTTC. The encoded protein is CATSRGGDYEQYF.

This chain joins TRBV30 and TRBJ2-3, with a tentative D call TRBD2 (5 bases). CDR3 length equals 12 residues. Germline CDR1 GTSNPN, CDR2 SVGIG (reference sequence). V was shortened by 0 bases and J by 6 bases, with 7 bases between the two germline ends. CDR3 sequence (DNA): TGTGCCTGGAGTGTAGCTAGCGATACGCAGTATTTT. Translated, it gives CAWSVASDTQYF.

As to this clone: Other DNA sequences in the sample encode the same CDR3. CDR3 in DNA: TGTGCCAGCAGCGTAGCTGCGGGCGCTGGAAACACCATATATTTT. Residues: CASSVAAGAGNTIYF. The chain recombines TRBV9 with TRBJ1-3; D unresolved. Germline V gene sequence: CDR1 SGDLS, CDR2 YYNGEE. The CDR3 is made up of 15 amino acids. Trimming took off 0 bases at V and 2 bases at J, with 9 bases between the two ends.

The J gene is TRBJ1-2, the V gene TRBV29-1, with D unresolved. The CDR3 covers 12 residues. The germline gives CDR1 SQVTM, CDR2 ANQGSEA. V was cut by 1 base and J by 6 bases, with 9 bases left in between. This chain's CDR3 is CSVEGQEDGYTF. The CDR3 DNA reads TGCAGCGTTGAAGGGCAGGAGGATGGCTACACCTTC. Full variable domain (remainder filled in from reference TRBV29-1 and TRBJ1-2): SAVISQKPSRDICQRGTSLTIQCQVDSQVTMMFWYRQQPGQSLTLIATANQGSEATYESGFVIDKFPISRPNLTFSTLTVSNMSPEDSSIYLCSVEGQEDGYTFGSGTRLTVV.

V is TRBV11-2 and J is TRBJ2-2, with 10 bases aligning to TRBD2. The CDR3 sequence is 16 residues long. Trimming at V came to 5 bases and at J to 0 bases, leaving 3 bases not matched to a gene. From germline, CDR1 is SGHAT and CDR2 FQNNGV. CDR3: CASSPGTSANTGELFF. CDR3 coding DNA: TGTGCCAGCAGCCCCGGGACTAGCGCGAACACCGGGGAGCTGTTTTTT.

This clone appeared once. This chain joins TRBV27 and TRBJ2-7; 10 bases align to TRBD1. Germline V gives CDR1 MNHEY, CDR2 SMNVEV (reference sequence). The CDR3 sequence is 14 residues long. V shed 8 bases, J shed 6 bases, and the junction held 10 bases outside the gene matches. CDR3 amino acids: CASGVRDRGGEQYF. CDR3 bases: TGTGCCAGCGGAGTCCGGGACAGGGGAGGCGAGCAGTACTTC.

This clone is medium-sized within its sample. The chain recombines TRBV7-3 with TRBJ2-3, with D possibly TRBD1 on 6 matching bases. Per the germline V gene, CDR1 is SGHTA and CDR2 is FQGTGA. The ends were cut back, 4 bases at V and 6 bases at J, with 11 bases in the middle. The CDR3 extends over 13 amino acids. The CDR3 coding sequence is TGTGCCAGCAGCTCCCAAGGGGGTGATACGCAGTATTTT. Its protein is CASSSQGGDTQYF. Complete variable domain (other parts from reference TRBV7-3 and TRBJ2-3): GAGVSQTPSNKVTEKGKYVELRCDPISGHTALYWYRQSLGQGPEFLIYFQGTGAADDSGLPNDRFFAVRPEGSVSTLKIQRTERGDSAVYLCASSSQGGDTQYFGPGTRLTVL.

The chain employs TRBV27 and TRBJ2-1, with TRBD2 identical over 8 bases. CDR3 length: 16 amino acids. Germline lookup yields CDR1 MNHEY and CDR2 SMNVEV (reference sequence). V trimming: 0 bases; J trimming: 2 bases; junction bases outside the gene matches: 3. The CDR3 is CASSLSGREAYNEQFF. The CDR3 DNA sequence: TGTGCCAGCAGTTTATCAGGGCGGGAGGCCTACAATGAGCAGTTCTTC.

The CDR3 loop reads CATGWDSGNTIYF. In DNA, the CDR3 is TGTGCCACGGGATGGGACAGCGGAAACACCATATATTTT. This sequence joins TRBV10-3 and TRBJ1-3, with 7 bases that match TRBD1. V shed 10 bases, J shed 4 bases, and the junction held 7 bases outside the gene matches. The CDR3 runs to 13 residues. Germline CDR1 is ENHRY and CDR2 is SYGVKD.

There are a few counts of this clone. The gene calls are TRBV10-1 and TRBJ2-2; unclear D gene. The CDR3 loop spans 13 amino acids. Germline lookup yields CDR1 WNHNN and CDR2 SYGVQD (reference sequence). The V gene lost 8 bases and the J gene lost 2 bases, with 9 bases spanning the gap. The CDR3 bases are TGCGCCAGCGGGCAGTCTAACACCGGGGAGCTGTTTTTT. Amino acid sequence: CASGQSNTGELFF.

This clone showed up just once. V gene TRBV9 combines with J gene TRBJ2-2; D is possibly TRBD1 (6 bases). Germline-derived CDR1 and CDR2 are SGDLS and YYNGEE. Trimming left V 3 bases short and J 0 bases short, with 9 bases between. CDR3 size: 15 residues. CDR3 sequence (DNA): TGTGCCAGCAGCGAGGGACAAGCGAACACCGGGGAGCTGTTTTTT. This translates into CASSEGQANTGELFF.

The V call is TRBV12-3 or TRBV12-4, the J call TRBJ1-3; the match to TRBD1 covers 7 bases. This CDR3 spans 13 amino acids. The V segment lost 7 bases and the J segment 4 bases; nucleotides outside the gene matches: 4. Here the CDR3 DNA reads TGTGCCAGCACCGCGGGACAGGGAAACACCATATATTTT. Translating gives CASTAGQGNTIYF.